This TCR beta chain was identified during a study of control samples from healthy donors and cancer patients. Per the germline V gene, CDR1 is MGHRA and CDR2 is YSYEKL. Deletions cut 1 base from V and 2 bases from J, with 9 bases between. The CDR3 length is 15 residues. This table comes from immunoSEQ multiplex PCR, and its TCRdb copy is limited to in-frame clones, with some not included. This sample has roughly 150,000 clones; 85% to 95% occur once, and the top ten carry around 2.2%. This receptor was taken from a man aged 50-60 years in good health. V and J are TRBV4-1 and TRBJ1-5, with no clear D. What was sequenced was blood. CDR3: CASSQVLSGNQPQHF. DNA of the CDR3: TGCGCCAGCAGCCAAGTTTTATCGGGCAATCAGCCCCAGCATTTT.